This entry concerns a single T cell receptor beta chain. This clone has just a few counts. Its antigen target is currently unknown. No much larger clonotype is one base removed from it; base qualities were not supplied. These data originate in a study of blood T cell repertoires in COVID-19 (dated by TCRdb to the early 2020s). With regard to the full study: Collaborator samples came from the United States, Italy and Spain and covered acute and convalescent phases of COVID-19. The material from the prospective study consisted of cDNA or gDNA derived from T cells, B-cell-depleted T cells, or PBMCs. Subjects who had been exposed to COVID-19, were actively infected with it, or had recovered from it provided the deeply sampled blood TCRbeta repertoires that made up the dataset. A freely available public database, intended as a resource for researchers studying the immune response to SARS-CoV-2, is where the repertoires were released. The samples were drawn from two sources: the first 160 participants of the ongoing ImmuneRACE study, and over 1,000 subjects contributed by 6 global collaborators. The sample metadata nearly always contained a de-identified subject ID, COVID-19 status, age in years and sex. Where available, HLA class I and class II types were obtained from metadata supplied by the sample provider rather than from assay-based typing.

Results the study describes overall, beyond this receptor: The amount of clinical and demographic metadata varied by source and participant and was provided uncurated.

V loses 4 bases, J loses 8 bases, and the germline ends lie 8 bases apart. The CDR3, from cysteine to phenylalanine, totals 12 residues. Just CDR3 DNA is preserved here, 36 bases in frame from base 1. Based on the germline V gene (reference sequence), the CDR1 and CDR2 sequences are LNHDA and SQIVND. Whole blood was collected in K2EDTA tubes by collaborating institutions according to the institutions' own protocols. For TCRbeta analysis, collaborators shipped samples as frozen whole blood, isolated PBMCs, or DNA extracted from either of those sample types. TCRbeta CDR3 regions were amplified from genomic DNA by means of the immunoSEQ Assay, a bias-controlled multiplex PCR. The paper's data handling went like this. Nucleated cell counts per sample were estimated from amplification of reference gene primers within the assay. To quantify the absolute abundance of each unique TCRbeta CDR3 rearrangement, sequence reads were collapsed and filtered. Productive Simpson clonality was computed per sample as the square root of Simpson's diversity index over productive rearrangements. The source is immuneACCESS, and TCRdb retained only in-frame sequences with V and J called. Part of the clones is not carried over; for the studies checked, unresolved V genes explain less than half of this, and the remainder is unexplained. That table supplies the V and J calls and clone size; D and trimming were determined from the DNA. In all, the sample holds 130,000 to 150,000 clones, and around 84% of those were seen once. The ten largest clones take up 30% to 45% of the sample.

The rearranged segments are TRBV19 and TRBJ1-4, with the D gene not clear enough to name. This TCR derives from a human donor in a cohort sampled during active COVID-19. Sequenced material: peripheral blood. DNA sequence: TGTGCCAGTAGTAATACGGGGGAAAAACTGTTTTTT. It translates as CASSNTGEKLFF.